A single T cell receptor beta chain is shown here with its context. Antigen: not known. Sorting of PBMCs yielded the CD4+ and CD8+ T cells. RNA, once extracted, was reverse transcribed into cDNA for use as the sequencing template. Libraries were prepared by immunoSEQ multiplex PCR; TCRdb keeps only in-frame clonotypes and omits some of them. The sample has under 75,000 clones, approximately 45% seen once. This entry comes from a study of CD8+ T cells in alopecia areata. General observations from the study: Clonality was higher in lesional than normal scalp, especially in alopecia totalis/universalis. Compared with mice, patients displayed less clear TCR sharing, possibly for HLA-related reasons.

V was pared by 0 bases and J by 10 bases, with 19 bases between. Looked up from germline, CDR1 is GTSNPN and CDR2 is SVGIG (reference sequence). The CDR3 is 15 residues long. This sample comprised CD8+ T cells sorted from blood, obtained at week 0. V is TRBV30 and J is TRBJ2-1; D is unresolved. The origin of this receptor is a human donor with alopecia areata. CDR3 amino acids: CAWSVLSVGTTEQFF. The CDR3 region has the DNA TGTGCCTGGAGTGTACTTTCGGTGGGCACCACGGAGCAGTTCTTC.